Listed below are T cell receptor beta chains from one sample, sequenced in a study of blood T cell repertoires in COVID-19. TCRdb's table, derived via immunoSEQ multiplex PCR, lists solely in-frame clones and lacks some. Of hundreds of thousands of clones listed, about 85% are singletons. Sequenced sample: peripheral blood. The receptors stem from a woman aged 45-59 years with active or convalescent COVID-19. CDR3s include the opening cysteine and the closing phenylalanine or tryptophan. Fields, in order: D gene, J gene, clone size, V gene, CDR3 DNA, CDR3 protein. A D gene is named only where the DNA matches it firmly. Clone size is shown for a subset of rows, as once, few, many or a class of expanded clone.

>TRBD2|TRBJ2-5|NA|TRBV5-1
TGCGCCAGCAGCTTTACGGGGAGCGGGAGAGCAGAGACCCAGTACTTC
CASSFTGSGRAETQYF
>TRBD2|TRBJ2-1|NA|TRBV27
TGTGCCAGCAGCAAGAGCGGGAGAGTCGCTGTAGAGCAGTTCTTC
CASSKSGRVAVEQFF
>NA|TRBJ2-1|NA|TRBV27
TGTGCCAGCAGTCTTGACGGGCTAGCGTTACACAATGAGCAGTTCTTC
CASSLDGLALHNEQFF
>NA|TRBJ2-4|NA|TRBV19
TGTGCCAGTAGCCCTAGGGACTCAAACATTCAGTACTTC
CASSPRDSNIQYF
>TRBD1|TRBJ1-1|NA|TRBV18
TGTGCCAGCTCGAGAGGACAGGGTGGGCTGGGCGCTGAAGCTTTCTTT
CASSRGQGGLGAEAFF
>NA|TRBJ2-3|NA|TRBV5-8
TGTGCCAGCAGCTTGAGGCAGGGGAAAGATACGCAGTATTTT
CASSLRQGKDTQYF
>NA|TRBJ2-1|NA|TRBV19
TGTGCCAGTAGTATAGCCGGACCAGGGGCCACCTACAATGAGCAGTTCTTC
CASSIAGPGATYNEQFF
>NA|TRBJ2-1|NA|TRBV5-1
TGCGCCAGCAGCTTGAGGTCGGGAGCTGAGCAGTTCTTC
CASSLRSGAEQFF
>TRBD1|TRBJ1-3|NA|TRBV4-1
TGCGCCAGCAGCCCAACGGACAGGGGGTTAGACACCATATATTTT
CASSPTDRGLDTIYF
>NA|TRBJ1-1|NA|TRBV15
TGTGCCACCAGCAAAGGGGGGAACACTGAAGCTTTCTTT
CATSKGGNTEAFF
>NA|TRBJ1-2|NA|TRBV7-9
TGTGCCAGCAGCTACGGACAGTATGGCTACACCTTC
CASSYGQYGYTF
>NA|TRBJ1-2|NA|TRBV7-9
TGTGCCAGCAGCTTGCACGGTTCATATGGCTACACCTTC
CASSLHGSYGYTF
>NA|TRBJ2-3|NA|TRBV27
TGTGCCAGCAGTTTCCAGGGCACAGATACGCAGTATTTT
CASSFQGTDTQYF
>TRBD1|TRBJ1-1|few|TRBV5-5
TGTGCCAGCAGCTTCAGGACAGGGGGCCGGACTGAAGCTTTCTTT
CASSFRTGGRTEAFF
>NA|TRBJ1-1|few|TRBV13
TGTGCCAGCAGCCGCCTTTACCGGGAAAACACTGAAGCTTTCTTT
CASSRLYRENTEAFF
>NA|TRBJ2-5|NA|TRBV5-5
TGTGCCAGCAGCTTGGAGTGGATAGGGGCCCGGGAGACCCAGTACTTC
CASSLEWIGARETQYF
>NA|TRBJ1-4|NA|TRBV7-9
TGTGCCAGCAGCAGTAACCGCAGGCGGGCTCTAAATGAAAAACTGTTTTTT
CASSSNRRRALNEKLFF
>TRBD1|TRBJ1-1|NA|TRBV12-5
TGTGCTAGTGGTTTGGGATTGGGACAGGGCGGCACTGAAGCTTTCTTT
CASGLGLGQGGTEAFF